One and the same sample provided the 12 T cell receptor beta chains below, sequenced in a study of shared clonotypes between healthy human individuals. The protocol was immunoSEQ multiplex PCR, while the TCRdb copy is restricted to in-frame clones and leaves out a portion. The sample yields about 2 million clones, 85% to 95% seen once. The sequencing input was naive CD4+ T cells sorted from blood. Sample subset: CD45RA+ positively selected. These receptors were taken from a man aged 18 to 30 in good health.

This chain's CDR3 is CASEPGTTGNTIYF. Here the CDR3 DNA reads TGTGCCAGCGAACCCGGGACAACCGGAAACACCATATATTTT. The gene calls are TRBV28 and TRBJ1-3, with D perhaps matching TRBD1 (6 bases). Trimming took 8 bases from V and 4 from J, leaving 15 bases between them. The CDR3 contains 14 residues. From germline, CDR1 is MDHEN and CDR2 SYDVKM.

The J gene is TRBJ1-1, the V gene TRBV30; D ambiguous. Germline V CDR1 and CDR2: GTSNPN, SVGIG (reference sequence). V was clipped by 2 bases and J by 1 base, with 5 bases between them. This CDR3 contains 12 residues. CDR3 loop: CAWSSQNTEAFF. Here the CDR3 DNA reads TGTGCCTGGAGTTCACAGAACACTGAAGCTTTCTTT.

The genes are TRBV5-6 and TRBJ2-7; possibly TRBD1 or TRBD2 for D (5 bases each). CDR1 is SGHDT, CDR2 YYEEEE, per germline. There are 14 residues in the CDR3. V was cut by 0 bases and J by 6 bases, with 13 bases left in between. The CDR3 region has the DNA TGTGCCAGCAGCTTGGCCGTCAGGGACGGCGAGCAGTACTTC. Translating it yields CASSLAVRDGEQYF.

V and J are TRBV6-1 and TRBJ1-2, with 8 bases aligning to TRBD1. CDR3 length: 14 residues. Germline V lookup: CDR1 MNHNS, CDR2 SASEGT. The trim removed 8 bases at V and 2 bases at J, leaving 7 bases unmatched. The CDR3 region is CASDPGTGNYGYTF. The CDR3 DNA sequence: TGTGCCAGCGATCCCGGGACAGGCAACTATGGCTACACCTTC.

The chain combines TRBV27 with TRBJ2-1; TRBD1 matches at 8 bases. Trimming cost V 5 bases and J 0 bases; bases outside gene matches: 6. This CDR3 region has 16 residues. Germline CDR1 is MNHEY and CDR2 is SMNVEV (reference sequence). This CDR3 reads CASSRTGSSSYNEQFF. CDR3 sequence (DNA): TGTGCCAGCAGTCGGACAGGGTCTAGCTCCTACAATGAGCAGTTCTTC.

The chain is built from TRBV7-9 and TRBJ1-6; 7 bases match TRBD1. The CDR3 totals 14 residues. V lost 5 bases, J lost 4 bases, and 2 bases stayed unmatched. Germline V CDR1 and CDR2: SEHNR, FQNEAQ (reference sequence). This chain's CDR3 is CASSRGQYNSPLHF. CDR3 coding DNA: TGTGCCAGCAGCCGGGGACAGTATAATTCACCCCTCCACTTT.

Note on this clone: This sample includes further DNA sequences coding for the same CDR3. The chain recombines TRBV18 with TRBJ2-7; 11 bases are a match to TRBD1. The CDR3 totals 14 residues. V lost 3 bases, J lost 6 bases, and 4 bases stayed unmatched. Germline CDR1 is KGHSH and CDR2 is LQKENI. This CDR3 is CASSPGTGGAEQYF. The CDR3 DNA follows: TGTGCCAGCTCACCCGGGACAGGGGGAGCCGAGCAGTACTTC.

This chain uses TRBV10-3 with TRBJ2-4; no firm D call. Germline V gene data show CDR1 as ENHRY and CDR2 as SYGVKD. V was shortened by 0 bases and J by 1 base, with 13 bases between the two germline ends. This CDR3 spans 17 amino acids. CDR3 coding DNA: TGTGCCATCAGTGAGTCAGGGCCACTTGGGGCCAAAAACATTCAGTACTTC. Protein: CAISESGPLGAKNIQYF.

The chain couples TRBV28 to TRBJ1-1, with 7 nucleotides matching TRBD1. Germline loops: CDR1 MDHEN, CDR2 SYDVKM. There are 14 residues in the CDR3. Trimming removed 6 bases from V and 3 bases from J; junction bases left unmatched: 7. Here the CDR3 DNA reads TGTGCCAGCAGCGAGGGGGCGCAGGACACTGAAGCTTTCTTT. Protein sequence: CASSEGAQDTEAFF.

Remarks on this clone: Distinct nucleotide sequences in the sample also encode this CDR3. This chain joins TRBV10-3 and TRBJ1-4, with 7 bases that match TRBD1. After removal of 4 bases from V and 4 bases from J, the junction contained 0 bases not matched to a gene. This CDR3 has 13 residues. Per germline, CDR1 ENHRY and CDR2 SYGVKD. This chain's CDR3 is CAISGQGNEKLFF. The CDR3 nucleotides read TGTGCCATCAGTGGACAGGGTAATGAAAAACTGTTTTTT.

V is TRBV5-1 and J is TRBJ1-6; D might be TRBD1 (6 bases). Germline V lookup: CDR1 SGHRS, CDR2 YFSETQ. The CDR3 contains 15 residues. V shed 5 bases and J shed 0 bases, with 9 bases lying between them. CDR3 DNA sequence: TGCGCCAGCAGAACAGGGAGCTCCTATAATTCACCCCTCCACTTT. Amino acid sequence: CASRTGSSYNSPLHF.

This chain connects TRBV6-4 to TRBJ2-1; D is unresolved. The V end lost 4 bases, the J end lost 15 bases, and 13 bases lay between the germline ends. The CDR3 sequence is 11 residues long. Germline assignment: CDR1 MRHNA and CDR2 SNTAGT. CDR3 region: CASSVGTRMFF. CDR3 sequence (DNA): TGTGCCAGCAGTGTAGGCACGAGAATGTTCTTC.